A single sample gave rise to the 6 T cell receptor beta chains below, sequenced in a study of cytomegalovirus exposure and HLA in healthy donors. The PCR contained 60 Vbeta and 13 Jbeta primers. Clones were sequenced by immunoSEQ multiplex PCR, and TCRdb holds only the in-frame ones, with some missing. The repertoire holds hundreds of thousands of clones, with approximately 82% as singletons. The source material was PBMCs. These receptors were taken from a middle-aged woman in good health and CMV-seronegative.

The genes are TRBV27 and TRBJ2-1, with D maybe TRBD2 (5 bases). The ends were cut back, 3 bases at V and 12 bases at J, with 12 bases in the middle. This CDR3 has 12 residues. In germline, CDR1 is MNHEY, CDR2 SMNVEV (reference sequence). In DNA form, the CDR3 reads TGTGCCAGCAGTTTTCCTAACGGAGGGCAGTTCTTC. Protein product: CASSFPNGGQFF.

This clone has just a few counts. The chain couples TRBV5-8 to TRBJ2-3, with D tentatively TRBD2 (5 bases). The CDR3 runs 16 residues. Trimming stripped 1 base from V and 1 base from J, with 13 bases between. Looked up from germline, CDR1 is SGHTS and CDR2 is YDEGEE. The CDR3 nucleotides read TGTGCCAGCAGCTTGAAGCCGGGGATCGGCACAGATACGCAGTATTTT. Translating gives CASSLKPGIGTDTQYF.

V is TRBV29-1 and J is TRBJ1-5; D perhaps matches TRBD1 (5 bases). V lost 4 bases, J lost 7 bases, and 17 bases lay in between. From germline, CDR1 is SQVTM and CDR2 ANQGSEA. This CDR3 comprises 14 residues. CDR3 bases: TGCAGCGTTGCCGGGCCAGGGCAAGGGCAGCCCCAGCATTTT. Its protein is CSVAGPGQGQPQHF.

V is TRBV5-1 and J is TRBJ1-2, with no clear D. The germline V and J ends were trimmed by 0 bases and 8 bases, with 14 bases remaining between them. CDR1 SGHRS and CDR2 YFSETQ come from the germline V gene. CDR3 length: 14 residues. This chain's CDR3 is CASSLGPGLEGYTF. The CDR3 DNA sequence: TGCGCCAGCAGCTTGGGGCCGGGATTGGAAGGCTACACCTTC.

The chain carries TRBV6-4 and TRBJ2-2; D may be TRBD2 (6 bases). Germline-derived CDR1 and CDR2 are MRHNA and SNTAGT. The CDR3 totals 14 residues. Trimming cost V 6 bases and J 6 bases, with 14 bases left between them. CDR3 amino acids: CASRMTAGAGELFF. In DNA, the CDR3 is TGTGCCAGCAGGATGACAGCGGGCGCCGGGGAGCTGTTTTTT.

The chain couples TRBV15 to TRBJ2-5; tentatively, D is TRBD2 (6 bases). Germline assignment: CDR1 LNHNV and CDR2 YYDKDF (reference sequence). Deletions cut 3 bases from V and 3 bases from J, with 11 bases between. The CDR3 consists of 14 residues. The CDR3 region is CATSSRTGEETQYF. The CDR3 bases are TGTGCCACCAGCAGCCGCACGGGGGAAGAGACCCAGTACTTC.